This entry lists 15 T cell receptor beta chains sequenced from one sample in a study of T cell repertoires in ileal Crohn's disease. Produced via immunoSEQ multiplex PCR; TCRdb's table is partial and in-frame only. The sample records about 17,000 clones, about three quarters being singletons. Time point defined: inflamed ileum from the surgical specimen. Sequencing input: ileal tissue. The origin of the receptors is an adult with Crohn's disease.

The V call is TRBV7-8, the J call TRBJ2-3; 9 nucleotides line up with TRBD2. The germline CDR1 and CDR2 sequences are SGHVS and FQNEAQ. The CDR3 length is 16 residues. Trimming at V came to 2 bases and at J to 4 bases, leaving 7 bases not matched to a gene. CDR3 region: CASSLRGGVFADTQYF. For the CDR3, the DNA is TGTGCCAGCAGCTTACGCGGGGGGGTCTTCGCAGATACGCAGTATTTT.

The chain couples TRBV27 to TRBJ2-7; the D gene is possibly TRBD2 (6 bases). CDR1 is MNHEY and CDR2 is SMNVEV in the germline V gene (reference sequence). The CDR3 runs to 14 residues. The V end was cut by 7 bases, the J end by 3 bases, with 16 bases between. The chain's CDR3 is CASKLSGVDYEQYF. The CDR3, as DNA: TGTGCCAGCAAACTTTCGGGGGTAGACTACGAGCAGTACTTC.

This clone was recorded only once. The rearrangement uses TRBV7-2 and TRBJ2-2; 8 positions match TRBD1. The CDR3 is 15 residues long. CDR1 is SGHTA, CDR2 FQGNSA, per germline. Trimming cost V 5 bases and J 6 bases; bases outside gene matches: 8. The CDR3 spells CASSPQGARAGELFF. CDR3 coding DNA: TGTGCCAGCAGCCCTCAGGGGGCGCGGGCCGGGGAGCTGTTTTTT. Supplemented by reference TRBV7-2 and TRBJ2-2, the full variable domain reads GAGVSQSPSNKVTEKGKDVELRCDPISGHTALYWYRQSLGQGLEFLIYFQGNSAPDKSGLPSDRFSAERTGGSVSTLTIQRTQQEDSAVYLCASSPQGARAGELFFGEGSRLTVL.

The V and J genes are TRBV6-4 and TRBJ2-2; 10 nucleotides match TRBD2. The CDR3 runs 16 residues. V gave up 4 bases and J gave up 0 bases; unmatched junction bases: 2. Looked up from germline, CDR1 is MRHNA and CDR2 is SNTAGT. DNA of the CDR3: TGTGCCAGCAGTGTTAGCGGGGGGACGAACACCGGGGAGCTGTTTTTT. Translated: CASSVSGGTNTGELFF.

CDR3 nucleotide sequence: TGTGCCAGCAGTTCCCCGAATGCCTATGGCTACACCTTC. This codes for CASSSPNAYGYTF. This chain joins TRBV6-6 and TRBJ1-2; D is uncertain. V was shortened by 4 bases and J by 4 bases, with 10 bases between the two germline ends. Germline loops: CDR1 MNHNY, CDR2 SVGAGI (reference sequence). CDR3 length: 13 amino acids.

The genes are TRBV11-2 and TRBJ2-7; D may match TRBD1 or TRBD2 (5 bases each). Per the germline V gene, CDR1 is SGHAT and CDR2 is FQNNGV. Trimming removed 4 bases at V and 2 bases at J, with 12 bases between. The length of the CDR3 is 14 residues. The chain's CDR3 is CASSSRDGTYEQYF. The CDR3 DNA is TGTGCCAGCAGCTCCCGGGACGGTACCTACGAGCAGTACTTC.

DNA of the CDR3: TGTGCCAGCGACACAGGGCGACAAGAGACCCAGTACTTC. It is translated as CASDTGRQETQYF. The chain carries TRBV2 and TRBJ2-5, with a tentative D call TRBD1 (6 bases). V dropped 8 bases and J dropped 2 bases, with 12 bases sitting between them. The CDR3 is 13 amino acids. CDR1 is SNHLY, CDR2 FYNNEI, per germline.

This clone was counted between two and nine times. The genes are TRBV29-1 and TRBJ1-2; D not certain. The germline gives CDR1 SQVTM, CDR2 ANQGSEA. The V end lost 0 bases, the J end lost 8 bases, and 22 bases lay between the germline ends. This CDR3 is built from 16 residues. CDR3 residues: CSVEDLGPILTRGYTF. The CDR3 DNA reads as TGCAGCGTTGAAGATCTAGGACCTATCCTTACTAGGGGCTACACCTTC.

This rearrangement joins TRBV6-1 to TRBJ1-5, with D possibly being TRBD1 (5 bases). The CDR3 runs to 12 residues. The V end was cut by 7 bases, the J end by 6 bases, with 10 bases between. Germline values: CDR1 MNHNS, CDR2 SASEGT. This CDR3 is CASKTGGQPQHF. The CDR3 DNA follows: TGTGCCAGCAAGACGGGGGGTCAGCCCCAGCATTTT.

V is TRBV6-5 and J is TRBJ1-5, with D possibly matching TRBD1 (6 bases). Germline V gene lookup returns CDR1 MNHEY and CDR2 SVGAGI. Trimming pared 0 bases from V and 3 bases from J, leaving 12 bases between. This CDR3 comprises 16 residues. The CDR3 DNA reads TGTGCCAGCAGTTACTCGGGGGCGGGGAACAATCAGCCCCAGCATTTT. As protein: CASSYSGAGNNQPQHF.

This clone came up a few times. The chain is built from TRBV25-1 and TRBJ1-2; D is perhaps TRBD1 (5 bases). V shed 2 bases and J shed 8 bases, with 9 bases lying between them. The CDR3 covers 12 residues. CDR1 and CDR2 (germline): MGHDK, SYGVNS. As DNA, the CDR3 is TGTGCCAGCAGTGAAAAGGGGCAGGGCTACACCTTC. It codes for CASSEKGQGYTF.

This clone was seen only a few times. J is TRBJ2-5 and V is TRBV5-1; D gene ambiguous. The V gene lost 1 base and the J gene lost 1 base, with 14 bases spanning the gap. The length of the CDR3 is 16 residues. Germline CDR1 SGHRS, CDR2 YFSETQ. This CDR3 reads CASSLMPHVGQETQYF. Written as DNA, the CDR3 is TGCGCCAGCAGCTTGATGCCCCACGTCGGCCAAGAGACCCAGTACTTC. The variable domain in full, with the rest retrieved from reference TRBV5-1 and TRBJ2-5, is KAGVTQTPRYLIKTRGQQVTLSCSPISGHRSVSWYQQTPGQGLQFLFEYFSETQRNKGNFPGRFSGRQFSNSRSEMNVSTLELGDSALYLCASSLMPHVGQETQYFGPGTRLLVL.

This chain links TRBV29-1 with TRBJ2-5; D not certain. From germline, CDR1 is SQVTM and CDR2 ANQGSEA. The ends were cut back, 5 bases at V and 4 bases at J, with 23 bases in the middle. CDR3 size: 16 residues. This CDR3 reads CSVLPELSSFRETQYF. The CDR3 DNA reads as TGCAGCGTTCTCCCGGAGCTGTCGAGTTTCAGAGAGACCCAGTACTTC. Using reference TRBV29-1 and TRBJ2-5 for the parts outside the CDR3, the full variable domain is SAVISQKPSRDICQRGTSLTIQCQVDSQVTMMFWYRQQPGQSLTLIATANQGSEATYESGFVIDKFPISRPNLTFSTLTVSNMSPEDSSIYLCSVLPELSSFRETQYFGPGTRLLVL.

This chain joins TRBV6-5 and TRBJ1-2; D gene ambiguous. Germline V gives CDR1 MNHEY, CDR2 SVGAGI. The CDR3 has 15 residues. V gave up 0 bases and J gave up 1 base, with 9 bases separating them. This chain's CDR3 is CASSYSDGINYGYTF. The DNA for the CDR3 is TGTGCCAGCAGTTACTCGGACGGAATTAACTATGGCTACACCTTC.

This rearrangement joins TRBV4-1 to TRBJ1-1; unclear D gene. The germline V gene encodes CDR1 MGHRA and CDR2 YSYEKL. This CDR3 has 15 amino acids. The V end lost 0 bases, the J end lost 0 bases, and 8 bases lay between the germline ends. CDR3 bases: TGCGCCAGCAGCCAAGATCCTAGACTGAACACTGAAGCTTTCTTT. This codes for CASSQDPRLNTEAFF.